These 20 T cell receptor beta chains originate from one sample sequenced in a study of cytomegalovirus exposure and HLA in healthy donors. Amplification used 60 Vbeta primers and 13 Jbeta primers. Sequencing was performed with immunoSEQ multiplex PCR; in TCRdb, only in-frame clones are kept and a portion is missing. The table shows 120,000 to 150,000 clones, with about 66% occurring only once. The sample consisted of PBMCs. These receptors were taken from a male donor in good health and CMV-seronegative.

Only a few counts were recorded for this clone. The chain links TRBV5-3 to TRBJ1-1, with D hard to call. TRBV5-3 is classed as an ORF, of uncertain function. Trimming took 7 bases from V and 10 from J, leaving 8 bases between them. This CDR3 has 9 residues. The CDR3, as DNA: TGTGCCAGAGGGGAGAGAGCTTTCTTT. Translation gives CARGERAFF.

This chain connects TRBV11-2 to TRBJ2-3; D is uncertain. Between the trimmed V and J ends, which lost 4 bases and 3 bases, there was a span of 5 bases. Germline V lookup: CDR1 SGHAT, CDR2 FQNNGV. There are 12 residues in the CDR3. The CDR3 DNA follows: TGTGCCAGCAGCTCCGTTACAGATACGCAGTATTTT. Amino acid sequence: CASSSVTDTQYF.

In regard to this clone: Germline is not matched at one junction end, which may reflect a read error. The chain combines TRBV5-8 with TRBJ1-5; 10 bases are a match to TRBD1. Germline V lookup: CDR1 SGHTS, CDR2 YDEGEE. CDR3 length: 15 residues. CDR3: CASNLGTGEAQPQHF. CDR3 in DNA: TGTGCCAGCAACTTGGGGACAGGGGAGGCTCAGCCCCAGCATTTT.

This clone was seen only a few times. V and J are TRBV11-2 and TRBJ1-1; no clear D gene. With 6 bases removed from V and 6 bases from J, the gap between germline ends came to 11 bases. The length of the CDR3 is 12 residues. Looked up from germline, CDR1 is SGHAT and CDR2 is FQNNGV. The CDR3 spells CASSTYGAEAFF. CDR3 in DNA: TGTGCCAGCAGTACGTACGGGGCTGAAGCTTTCTTT.

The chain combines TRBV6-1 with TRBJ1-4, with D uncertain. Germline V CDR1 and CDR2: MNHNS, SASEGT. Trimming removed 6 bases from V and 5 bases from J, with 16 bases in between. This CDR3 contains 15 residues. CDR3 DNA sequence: TGTGCCAGCAGAGAGGGTAACGCAGAGAATGAAAAACTGTTTTTT. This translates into CASREGNAENEKLFF.

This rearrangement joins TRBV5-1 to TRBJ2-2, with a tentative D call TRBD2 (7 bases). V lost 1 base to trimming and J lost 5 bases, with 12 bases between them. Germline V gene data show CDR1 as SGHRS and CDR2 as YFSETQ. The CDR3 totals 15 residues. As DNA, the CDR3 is TGCGCCAGCAGCTTGATGAGGGGGGGGACCGGGGAGCTGTTTTTT. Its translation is CASSLMRGGTGELFF.

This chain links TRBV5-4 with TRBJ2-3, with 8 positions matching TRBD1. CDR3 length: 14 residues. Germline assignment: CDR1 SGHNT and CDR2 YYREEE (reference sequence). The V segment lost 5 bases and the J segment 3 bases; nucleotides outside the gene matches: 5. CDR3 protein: CASRKDRVTDTQYF. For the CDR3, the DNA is TGTGCCAGCAGAAAGGACAGGGTTACAGATACGCAGTATTTT.

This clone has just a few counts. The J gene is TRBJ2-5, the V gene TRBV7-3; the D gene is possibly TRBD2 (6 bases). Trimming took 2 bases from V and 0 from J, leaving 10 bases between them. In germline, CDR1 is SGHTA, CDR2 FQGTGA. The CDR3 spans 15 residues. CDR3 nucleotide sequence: TGTGCCAGCAGCTTAGCGACGGGAGACCAAGAGACCCAGTACTTC. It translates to CASSLATGDQETQYF.

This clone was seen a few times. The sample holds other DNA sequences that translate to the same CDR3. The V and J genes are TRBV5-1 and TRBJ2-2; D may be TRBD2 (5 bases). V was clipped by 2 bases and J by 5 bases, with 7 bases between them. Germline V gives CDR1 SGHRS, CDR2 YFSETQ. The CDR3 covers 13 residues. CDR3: CASSLTGTGELFF. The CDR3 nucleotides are TGCGCCAGCAGCTTAACGGGGACCGGGGAGCTGTTTTTT.

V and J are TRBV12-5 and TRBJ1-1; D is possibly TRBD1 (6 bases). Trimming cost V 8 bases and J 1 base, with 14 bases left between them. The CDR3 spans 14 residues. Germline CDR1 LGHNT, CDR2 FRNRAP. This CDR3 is CASPPGHQNTEAFF. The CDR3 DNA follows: TGTGCTAGTCCACCGGGACATCAGAACACTGAAGCTTTCTTT. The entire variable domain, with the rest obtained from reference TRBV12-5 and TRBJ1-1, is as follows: DARVTQTPRHKVTEMGQEVTMRCQPILGHNTVFWYRQTMMQGLELLAYFRNRAPLDDSGMPKDRFSAEMPDATLATLKIQPSEPRDSAVYFCASPPGHQNTEAFFGQGTRLTVV.

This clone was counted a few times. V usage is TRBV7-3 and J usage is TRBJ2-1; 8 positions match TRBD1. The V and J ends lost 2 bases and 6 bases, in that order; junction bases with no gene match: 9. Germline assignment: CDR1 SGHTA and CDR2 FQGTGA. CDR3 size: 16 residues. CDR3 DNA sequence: TGTGCCAGCAGCTTATTCGGACAGGGCGCCGGCAATGAGCAGTTCTTC. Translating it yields CASSLFGQGAGNEQFF. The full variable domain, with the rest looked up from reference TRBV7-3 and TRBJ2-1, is GAGVSQTPSNKVTEKGKYVELRCDPISGHTALYWYRQSLGQGPEFLIYFQGTGAADDSGLPNDRFFAVRPEGSVSTLKIQRTERGDSAVYLCASSLFGQGAGNEQFFGPGTRLTVL.

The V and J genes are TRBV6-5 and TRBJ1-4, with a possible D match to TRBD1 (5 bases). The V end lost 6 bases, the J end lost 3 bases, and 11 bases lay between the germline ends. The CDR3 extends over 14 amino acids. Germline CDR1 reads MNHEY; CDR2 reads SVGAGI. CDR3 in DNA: TGTGCCAGCAGCCCGGGGGGGTCTAATGAAAAACTGTTTTTT. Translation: CASSPGGSNEKLFF.

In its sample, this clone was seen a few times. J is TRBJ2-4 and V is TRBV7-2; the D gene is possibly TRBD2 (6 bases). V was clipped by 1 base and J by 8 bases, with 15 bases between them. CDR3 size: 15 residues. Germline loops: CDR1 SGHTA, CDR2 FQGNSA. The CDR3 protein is CASSLGDGGVYIQYF. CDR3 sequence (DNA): TGTGCCAGCAGCTTAGGAGATGGAGGGGTCTACATTCAGTACTTC.

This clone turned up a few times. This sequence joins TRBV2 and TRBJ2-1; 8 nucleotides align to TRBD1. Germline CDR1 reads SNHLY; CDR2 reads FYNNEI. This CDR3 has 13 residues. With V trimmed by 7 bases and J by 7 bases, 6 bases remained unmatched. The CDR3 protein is CASTWTGKNEQFF. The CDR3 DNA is TGTGCCAGCACTTGGACAGGGAAGAATGAGCAGTTCTTC.

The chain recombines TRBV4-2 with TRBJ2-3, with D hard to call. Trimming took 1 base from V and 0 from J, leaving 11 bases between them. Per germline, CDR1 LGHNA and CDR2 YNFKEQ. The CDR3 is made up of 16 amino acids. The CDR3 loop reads CASSQGDITSTDTQYF. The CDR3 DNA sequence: TGTGCCAGCAGCCAAGGAGACATTACTAGCACAGATACGCAGTATTTT.

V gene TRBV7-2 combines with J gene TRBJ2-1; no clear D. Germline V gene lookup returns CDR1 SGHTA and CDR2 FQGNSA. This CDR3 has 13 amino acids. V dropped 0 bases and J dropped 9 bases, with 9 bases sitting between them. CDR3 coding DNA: TGTGCCAGCAGCTTAGCCTCCTCCGGTGAGCAGTTCTTC. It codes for CASSLASSGEQFF.

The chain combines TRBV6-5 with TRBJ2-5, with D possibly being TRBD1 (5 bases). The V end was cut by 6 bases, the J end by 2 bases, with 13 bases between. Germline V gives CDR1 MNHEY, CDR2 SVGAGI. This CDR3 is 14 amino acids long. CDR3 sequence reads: CASRPGFTQETQYF. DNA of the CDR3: TGTGCCAGCAGACCAGGGTTTACTCAAGAGACCCAGTACTTC.

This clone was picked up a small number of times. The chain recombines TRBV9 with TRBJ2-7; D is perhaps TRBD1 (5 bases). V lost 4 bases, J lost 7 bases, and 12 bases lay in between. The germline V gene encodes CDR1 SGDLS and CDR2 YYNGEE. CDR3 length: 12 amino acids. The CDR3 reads CASSLGSGEQYF. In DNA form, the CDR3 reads TGTGCCAGCAGCCTTGGATCAGGGGAGCAGTACTTC.

The CDR3 nucleotides are TGTGCCATCAGTAGGACAGGGGGCAACGGAAACACCATATATTTT. Amino acid sequence: CAISRTGGNGNTIYF. The chain links TRBV10-3 to TRBJ1-3; 11 bases map to TRBD1. There are 15 residues in the CDR3. V lost 5 bases to trimming and J lost 4 bases; unmatched junction nucleotides: 4. The germline V gene has CDR1 ENHRY and CDR2 SYGVKD.

CDR3 residues: CASSTRSGNTIYF. For the CDR3, the DNA is TGTGCCAGCAGTACTCGCTCTGGAAACACCATATATTTT. The chain carries TRBV2 and TRBJ1-3; D uncertain. The germline V gene encodes CDR1 SNHLY and CDR2 FYNNEI. The CDR3 covers 13 residues. Trimming pared 5 bases from V and 0 bases from J, leaving 5 bases between.